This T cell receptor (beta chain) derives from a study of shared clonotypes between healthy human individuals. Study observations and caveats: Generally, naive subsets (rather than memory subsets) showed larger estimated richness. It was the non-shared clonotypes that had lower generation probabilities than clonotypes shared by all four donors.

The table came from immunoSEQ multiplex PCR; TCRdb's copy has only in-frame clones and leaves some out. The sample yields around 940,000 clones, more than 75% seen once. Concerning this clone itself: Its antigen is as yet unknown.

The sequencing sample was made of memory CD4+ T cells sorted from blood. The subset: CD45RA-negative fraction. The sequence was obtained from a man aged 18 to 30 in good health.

The CDR3 sequence: CSSLGTGGTDTQYF. The CDR3 bases are TGCAGTTCCCTCGGGACAGGGGGCACAGATACGCAGTATTTT. The chain has TRBV29-1 and TRBJ2-3, with 10 bases matching TRBD1. The CDR3 is 14 residues long. Germline V lookup: CDR1 SQVTM, CDR2 ANQGSEA.